The following is a T cell receptor beta chain sequence with its context. This CDR3 contains 15 residues. V gave up 5 bases and J gave up 2 bases, with 13 bases separating them. Germline CDR1 ENHRY, CDR2 SYGVKD. In the authors' methods: Using reference gene primer amplification, nucleated cell counts were estimated. Assay used: immunoSEQ multiplex PCR; TCRdb lists only in-frame clones, some missing. V, J and clone size are those of that table, while D and trimming were read from the DNA. The profile shows approximately 210,000 clones, around 82% of them singletons. The sample originates from a study of blood T cell repertoires in COVID-19. Overall study context: The study drew acute and convalescent COVID-19 samples from the United States, Italy and Spain. In each case, the material was cDNA or gDNA derived from T cells, B-cell-depleted T cells, or PBMCs.

Sequencing was carried out using peripheral blood. The receptor was derived from a woman aged 45 to 65 with acute or convalescent COVID-19. This chain uses TRBV10-3 with TRBJ2-1; TRBD2 is a possible D gene (5 bases). For the CDR3, the DNA is TGTGCCATCAGTAAAGATCGGGGTACCTACAATGAGCAGTTCTTC. This codes for CAISKDRGTYNEQFF.